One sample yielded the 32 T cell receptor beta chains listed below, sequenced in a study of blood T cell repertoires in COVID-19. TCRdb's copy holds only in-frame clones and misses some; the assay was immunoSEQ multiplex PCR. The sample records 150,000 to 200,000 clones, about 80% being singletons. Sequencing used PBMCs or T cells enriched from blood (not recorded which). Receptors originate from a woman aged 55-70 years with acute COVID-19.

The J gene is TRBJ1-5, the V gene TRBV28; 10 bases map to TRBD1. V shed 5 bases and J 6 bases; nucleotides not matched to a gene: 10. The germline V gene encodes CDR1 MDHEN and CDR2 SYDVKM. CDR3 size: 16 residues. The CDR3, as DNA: TGTGCCAGCAGTCCCTGGACAGGGGGAAGATTTCAGCCCCAGCATTTT. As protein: CASSPWTGGRFQPQHF.

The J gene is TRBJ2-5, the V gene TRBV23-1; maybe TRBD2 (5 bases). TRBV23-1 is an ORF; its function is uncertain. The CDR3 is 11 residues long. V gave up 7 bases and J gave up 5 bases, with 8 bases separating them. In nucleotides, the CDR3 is TGCGCCAGCACCGGAGGTGAGACCCAGTACTTC. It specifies CASTGGETQYF.

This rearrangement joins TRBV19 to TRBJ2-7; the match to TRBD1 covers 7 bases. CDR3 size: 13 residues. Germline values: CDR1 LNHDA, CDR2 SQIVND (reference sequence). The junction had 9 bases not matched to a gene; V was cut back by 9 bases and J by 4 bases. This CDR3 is CASGNRGGYEQYF. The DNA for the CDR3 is TGTGCCAGCGGGAACAGGGGTGGGTACGAGCAGTACTTC.

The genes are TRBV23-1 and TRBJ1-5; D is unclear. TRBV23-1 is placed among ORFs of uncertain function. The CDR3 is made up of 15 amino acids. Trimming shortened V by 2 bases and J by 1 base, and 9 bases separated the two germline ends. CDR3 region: CASSQAPGSNQPQHF. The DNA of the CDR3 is TGCGCCAGCAGTCAAGCCCCGGGGAGCAATCAGCCCCAGCATTTT.

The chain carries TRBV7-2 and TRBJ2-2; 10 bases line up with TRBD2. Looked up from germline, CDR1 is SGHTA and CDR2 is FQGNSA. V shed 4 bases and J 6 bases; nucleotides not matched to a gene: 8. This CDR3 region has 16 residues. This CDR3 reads CASSSEASGSPGELFF. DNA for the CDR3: TGTGCCAGCAGCTCCGAAGCTAGCGGGAGTCCCGGGGAGCTGTTTTTT.

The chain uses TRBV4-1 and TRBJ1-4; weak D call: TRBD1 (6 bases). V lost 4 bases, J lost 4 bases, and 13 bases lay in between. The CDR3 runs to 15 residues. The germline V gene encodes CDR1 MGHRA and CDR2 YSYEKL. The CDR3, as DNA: TGCGCCAGCAGCCGAAGAGGACAGATTAATGAAAAACTGTTTTTT. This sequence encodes CASSRRGQINEKLFF.

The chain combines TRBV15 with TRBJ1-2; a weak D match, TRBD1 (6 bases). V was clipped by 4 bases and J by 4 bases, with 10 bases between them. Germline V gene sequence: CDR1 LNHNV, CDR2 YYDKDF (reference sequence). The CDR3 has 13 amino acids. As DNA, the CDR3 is TGTGCCACCAGCATGGACAGCTCCTATGGCTACACCTTC. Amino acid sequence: CATSMDSSYGYTF. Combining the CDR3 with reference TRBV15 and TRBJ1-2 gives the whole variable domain DAMVIQNPRYQVTQFGKPVTLSCSQTLNHNVMYWYQQKSSQAPKLLFHYYDKDFNNEADTPDNFQSRRPNTSFCFLDIRSPGLGDTAMYLCATSMDSSYGYTFGSGTRLTVV.

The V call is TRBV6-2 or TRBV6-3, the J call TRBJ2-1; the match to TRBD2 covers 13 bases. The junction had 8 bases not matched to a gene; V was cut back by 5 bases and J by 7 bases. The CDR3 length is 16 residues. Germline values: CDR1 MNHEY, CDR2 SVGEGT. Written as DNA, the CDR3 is TGTGCCAGCAGTAAAGAACTAGCGGGAGGGGGGAATGAGCAGTTCTTC. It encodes CASSKELAGGGNEQFF.

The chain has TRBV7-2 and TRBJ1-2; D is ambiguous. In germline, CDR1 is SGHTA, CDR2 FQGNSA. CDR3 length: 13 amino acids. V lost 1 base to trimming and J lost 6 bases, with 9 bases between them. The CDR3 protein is CASSLVAVDGYTF. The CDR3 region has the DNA TGTGCCAGCAGCTTAGTAGCGGTGGATGGCTACACCTTC.

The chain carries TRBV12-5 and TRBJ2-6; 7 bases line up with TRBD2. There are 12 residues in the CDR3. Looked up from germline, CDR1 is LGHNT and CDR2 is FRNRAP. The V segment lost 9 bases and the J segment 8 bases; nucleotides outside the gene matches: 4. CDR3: CASSGGTNVLTF. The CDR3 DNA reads TGTGCTAGCTCGGGGGGTACCAACGTCCTGACTTTC.

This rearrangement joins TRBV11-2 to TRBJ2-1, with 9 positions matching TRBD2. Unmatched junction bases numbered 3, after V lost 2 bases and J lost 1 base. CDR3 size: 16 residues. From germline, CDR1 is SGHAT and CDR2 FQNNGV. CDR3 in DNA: TGTGCCAGCAGCTTAATAGCGGGAGTTTCCTACAATGAGCAGTTCTTC. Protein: CASSLIAGVSYNEQFF. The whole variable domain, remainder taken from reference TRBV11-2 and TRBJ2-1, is EAGVAQSPRYKIIEKRQSVAFWCNPISGHATLYWYQQILGQGPKLLIQFQNNGVVDDSQLPKDRFSAERLKGVDSTLKIQPAKLEDSAVYLCASSLIAGVSYNEQFFGPGTRLTVL.

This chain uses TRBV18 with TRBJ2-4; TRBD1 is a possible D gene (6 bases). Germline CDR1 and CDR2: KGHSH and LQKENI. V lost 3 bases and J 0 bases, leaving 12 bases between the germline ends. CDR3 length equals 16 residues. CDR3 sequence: CASSPGAGLAKNIQYF. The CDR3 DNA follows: TGTGCCAGCTCACCGGGGGCAGGGTTAGCCAAAAACATTCAGTACTTC.

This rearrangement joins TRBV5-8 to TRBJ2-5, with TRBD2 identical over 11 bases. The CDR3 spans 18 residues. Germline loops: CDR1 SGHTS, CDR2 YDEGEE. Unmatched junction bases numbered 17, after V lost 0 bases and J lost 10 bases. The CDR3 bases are TGTGCCAGCAGCTTGGGACTAGCGGGGTGGGTCGCCCGACGGGACCAGTACTTC. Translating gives CASSLGLAGWVARRDQYF.

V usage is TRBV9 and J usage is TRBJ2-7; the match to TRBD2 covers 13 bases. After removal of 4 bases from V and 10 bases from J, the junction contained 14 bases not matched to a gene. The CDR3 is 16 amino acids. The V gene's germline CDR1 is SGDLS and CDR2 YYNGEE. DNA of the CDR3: TGTGCCAGCAGCCCAGAGGTGACTAGCGGGAGGAATCAACAGTACTTC. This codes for CASSPEVTSGRNQQYF. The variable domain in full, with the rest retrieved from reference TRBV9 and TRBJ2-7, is DSGVTQTPKHLITATGQRVTLRCSPRSGDLSVYWYQQSLDQGLQFLIQYYNGEERAKGNILERFSAQQFPDLHSELNLSSLELGDSALYFCASSPEVTSGRNQQYFGPGTRLTVT.

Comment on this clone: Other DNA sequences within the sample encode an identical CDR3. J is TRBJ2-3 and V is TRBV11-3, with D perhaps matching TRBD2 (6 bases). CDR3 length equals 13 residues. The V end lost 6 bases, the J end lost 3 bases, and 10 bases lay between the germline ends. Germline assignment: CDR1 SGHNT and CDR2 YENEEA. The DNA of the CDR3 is TGTGCCAGCAGTCACCGGGGGACAGATACGCAGTATTTT. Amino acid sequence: CASSHRGTDTQYF.

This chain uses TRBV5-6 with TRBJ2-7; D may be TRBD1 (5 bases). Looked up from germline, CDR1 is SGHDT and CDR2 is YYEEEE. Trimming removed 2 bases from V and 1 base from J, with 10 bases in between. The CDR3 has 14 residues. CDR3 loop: CASSFLQASYEQYF. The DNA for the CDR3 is TGTGCCAGCAGCTTTTTACAGGCATCCTACGAGCAGTACTTC.

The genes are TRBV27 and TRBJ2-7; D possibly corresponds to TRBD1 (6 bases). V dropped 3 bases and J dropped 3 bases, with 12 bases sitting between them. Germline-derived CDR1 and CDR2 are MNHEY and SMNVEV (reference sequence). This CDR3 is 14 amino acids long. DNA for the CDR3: TGTGCCAGCAGTTTCGCTCAGGGGATCTACGAGCAGTACTTC. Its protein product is CASSFAQGIYEQYF.

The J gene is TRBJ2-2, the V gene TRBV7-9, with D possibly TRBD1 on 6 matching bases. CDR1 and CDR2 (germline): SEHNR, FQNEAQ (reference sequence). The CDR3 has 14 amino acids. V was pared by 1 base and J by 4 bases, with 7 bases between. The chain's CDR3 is CASSLVGGTGELFF. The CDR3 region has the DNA TGTGCCAGCAGCTTAGTAGGGGGCACCGGGGAGCTGTTTTTT. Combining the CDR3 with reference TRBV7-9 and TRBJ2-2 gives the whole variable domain DTGVSQNPRHKITKRGQNVTFRCDPISEHNRLYWYRQTLGQGPEFLTYFQNEAQLEKSRLLSDRFSAERPKGSFSTLEIQRTEQGDSAMYLCASSLVGGTGELFFGEGSRLTVL.

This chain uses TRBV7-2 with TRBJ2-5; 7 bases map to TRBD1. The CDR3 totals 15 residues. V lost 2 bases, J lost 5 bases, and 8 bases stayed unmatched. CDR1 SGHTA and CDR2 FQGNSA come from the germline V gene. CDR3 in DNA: TGTGCCAGCAGCTTACAGAACAGGGGAATTGAGACCCAGTACTTC. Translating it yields CASSLQNRGIETQYF.

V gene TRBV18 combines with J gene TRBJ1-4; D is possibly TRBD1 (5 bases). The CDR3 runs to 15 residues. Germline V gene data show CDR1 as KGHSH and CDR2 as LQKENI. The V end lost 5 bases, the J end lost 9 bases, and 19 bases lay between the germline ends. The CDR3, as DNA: TGTGCCAGCTCAGCGACCGCAGTCATGGGGCAAAAACTGTTTTTT. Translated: CASSATAVMGQKLFF.

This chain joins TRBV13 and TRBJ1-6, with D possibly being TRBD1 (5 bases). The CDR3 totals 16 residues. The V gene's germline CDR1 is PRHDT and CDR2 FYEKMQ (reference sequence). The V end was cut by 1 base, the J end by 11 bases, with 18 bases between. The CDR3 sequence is CASSLAGGTQSPPLHF. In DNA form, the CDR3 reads TGTGCCAGCAGCTTAGCGGGTGGGACTCAATCGCCACCCCTCCACTTT.

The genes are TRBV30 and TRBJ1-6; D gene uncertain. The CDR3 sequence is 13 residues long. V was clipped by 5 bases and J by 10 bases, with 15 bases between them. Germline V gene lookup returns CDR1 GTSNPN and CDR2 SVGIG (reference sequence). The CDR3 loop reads CAWVEQPSSPLHF. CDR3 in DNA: TGTGCCTGGGTCGAACAGCCTAGCTCACCCCTCCACTTT.

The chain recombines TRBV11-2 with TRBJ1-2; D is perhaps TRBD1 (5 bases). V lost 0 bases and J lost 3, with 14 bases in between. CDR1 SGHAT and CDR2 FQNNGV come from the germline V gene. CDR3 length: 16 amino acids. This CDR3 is CASSLDFRVQDYGYTF. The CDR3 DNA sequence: TGTGCCAGCAGCTTAGATTTCCGGGTACAGGACTATGGCTACACCTTC. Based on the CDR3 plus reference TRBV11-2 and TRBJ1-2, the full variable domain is EAGVAQSPRYKIIEKRQSVAFWCNPISGHATLYWYQQILGQGPKLLIQFQNNGVVDDSQLPKDRFSAERLKGVDSTLKIQPAKLEDSAVYLCASSLDFRVQDYGYTFGSGTRLTVV.

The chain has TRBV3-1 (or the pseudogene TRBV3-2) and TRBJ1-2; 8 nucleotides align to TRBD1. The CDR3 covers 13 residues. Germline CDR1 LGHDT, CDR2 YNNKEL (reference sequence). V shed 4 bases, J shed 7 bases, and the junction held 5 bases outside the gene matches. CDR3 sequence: CASSPQDRVGYTF. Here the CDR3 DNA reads TGTGCCAGCAGCCCCCAGGACAGGGTTGGCTACACCTTC.

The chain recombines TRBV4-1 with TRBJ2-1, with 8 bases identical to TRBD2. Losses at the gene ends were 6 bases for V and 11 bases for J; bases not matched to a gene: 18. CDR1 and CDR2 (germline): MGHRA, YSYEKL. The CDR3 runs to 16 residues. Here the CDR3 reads CASRQPTLRGGGKQFF. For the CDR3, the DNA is TGCGCCAGCAGACAACCTACGTTGCGGGGCGGGGGGAAGCAGTTCTTC.

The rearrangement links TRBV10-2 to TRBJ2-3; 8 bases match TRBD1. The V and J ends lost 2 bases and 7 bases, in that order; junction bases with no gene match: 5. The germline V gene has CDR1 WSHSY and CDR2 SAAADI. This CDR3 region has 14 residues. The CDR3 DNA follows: TGCGCCAGCAGTGAGGGCAGGGGGCTTAATACGCAGTATTTT. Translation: CASSEGRGLNTQYF.

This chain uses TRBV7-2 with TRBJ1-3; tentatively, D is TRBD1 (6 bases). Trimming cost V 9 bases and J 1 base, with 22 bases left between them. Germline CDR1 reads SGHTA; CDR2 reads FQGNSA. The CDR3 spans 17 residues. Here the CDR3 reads CASRNSGGPGSGNTIYF. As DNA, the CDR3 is TGTGCCAGTCGTAATAGCGGGGGGCCGGGATCTGGAAACACCATATATTTT.

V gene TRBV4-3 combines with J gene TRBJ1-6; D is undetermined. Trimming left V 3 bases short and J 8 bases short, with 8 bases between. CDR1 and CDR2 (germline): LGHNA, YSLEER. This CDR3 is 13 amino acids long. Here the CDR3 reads CASSQGQYSPLHF. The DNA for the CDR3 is TGCGCCAGCAGCCAGGGCCAGTATTCACCCCTCCACTTT.

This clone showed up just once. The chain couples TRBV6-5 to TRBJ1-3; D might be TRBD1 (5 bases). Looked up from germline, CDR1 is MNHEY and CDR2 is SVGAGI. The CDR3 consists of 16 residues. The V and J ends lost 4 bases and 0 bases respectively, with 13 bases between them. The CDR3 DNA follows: TGTGCCAGCAGTTTAAGGGACTACCGCTCTGGAAACACCATATATTTT. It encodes CASSLRDYRSGNTIYF.

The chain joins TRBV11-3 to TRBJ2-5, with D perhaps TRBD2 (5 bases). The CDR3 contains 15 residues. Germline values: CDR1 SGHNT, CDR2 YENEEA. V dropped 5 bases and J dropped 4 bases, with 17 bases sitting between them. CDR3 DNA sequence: TGTGCCAGCAGCCCTAGTGGAGGAGACGGAGAGACCCAGTACTTC. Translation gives CASSPSGGDGETQYF.

The DNA for the CDR3 is TGTGCCAGCAGCTGGACCGGACAGGGGGGAAATTCACCCCTCCACTTT. Its protein is CASSWTGQGGNSPLHF. This sequence joins TRBV7-2 and TRBJ1-6; 10 nucleotides agree with TRBD1. Germline lookup yields CDR1 SGHTA and CDR2 FQGNSA. CDR3 length equals 16 residues. Germline trimming cut 4 bases from V and 7 bases from J; bases unmatched to any gene: 7.

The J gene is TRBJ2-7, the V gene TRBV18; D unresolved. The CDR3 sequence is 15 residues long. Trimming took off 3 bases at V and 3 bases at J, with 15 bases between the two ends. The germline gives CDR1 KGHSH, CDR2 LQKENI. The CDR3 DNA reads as TGTGCCAGCTCACCCTTGGCTGGATCAGGCTACGAGCAGTACGTC. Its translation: CASSPLAGSGYEQYV.